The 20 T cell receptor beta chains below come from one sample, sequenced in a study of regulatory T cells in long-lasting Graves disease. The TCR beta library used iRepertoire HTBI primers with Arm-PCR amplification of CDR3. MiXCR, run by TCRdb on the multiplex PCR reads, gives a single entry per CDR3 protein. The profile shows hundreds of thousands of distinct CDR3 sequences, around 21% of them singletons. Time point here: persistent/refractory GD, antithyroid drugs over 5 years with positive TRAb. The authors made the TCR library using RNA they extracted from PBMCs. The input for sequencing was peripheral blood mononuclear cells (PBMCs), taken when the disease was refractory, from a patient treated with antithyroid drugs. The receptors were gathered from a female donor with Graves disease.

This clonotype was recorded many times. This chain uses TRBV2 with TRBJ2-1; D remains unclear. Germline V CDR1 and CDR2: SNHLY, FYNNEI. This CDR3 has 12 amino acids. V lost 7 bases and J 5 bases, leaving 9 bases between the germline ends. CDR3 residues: CASNSHNNEQFF. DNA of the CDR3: TGTGCCAGCAACTCTCATAACAATGAGCAGTTCTTC.

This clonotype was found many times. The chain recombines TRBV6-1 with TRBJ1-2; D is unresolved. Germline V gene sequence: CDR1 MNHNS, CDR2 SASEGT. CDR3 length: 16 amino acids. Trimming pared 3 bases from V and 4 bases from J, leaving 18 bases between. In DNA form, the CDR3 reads TGTGCCAGCAGTGATGGAGGAATCCCAGGCACCTATGGCTACACCTTC. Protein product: CASSDGGIPGTYGYTF.

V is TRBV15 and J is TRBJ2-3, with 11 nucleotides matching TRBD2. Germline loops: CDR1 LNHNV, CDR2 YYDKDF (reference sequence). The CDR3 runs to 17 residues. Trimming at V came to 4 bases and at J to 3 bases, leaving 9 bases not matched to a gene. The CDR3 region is CATSTQTGLAGTDTQYF. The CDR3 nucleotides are TGTGCCACCAGCACACAAACCGGACTAGCGGGTACAGATACGCAGTATTTT.

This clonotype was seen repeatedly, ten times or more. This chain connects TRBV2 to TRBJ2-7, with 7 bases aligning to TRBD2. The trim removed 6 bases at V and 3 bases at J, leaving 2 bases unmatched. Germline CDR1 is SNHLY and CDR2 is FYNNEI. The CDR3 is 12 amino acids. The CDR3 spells CASSAGVYEQYF. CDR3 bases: TGTGCCAGCAGCGCGGGAGTCTACGAGCAGTACTTC.

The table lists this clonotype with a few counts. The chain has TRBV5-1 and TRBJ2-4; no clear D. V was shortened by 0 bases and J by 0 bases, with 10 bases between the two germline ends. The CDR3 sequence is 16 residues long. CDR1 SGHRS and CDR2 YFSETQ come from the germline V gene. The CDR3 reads CASSLGEFGAKNIQYF. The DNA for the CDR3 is TGCGCCAGCAGCTTGGGTGAATTCGGAGCCAAAAACATTCAGTACTTC.

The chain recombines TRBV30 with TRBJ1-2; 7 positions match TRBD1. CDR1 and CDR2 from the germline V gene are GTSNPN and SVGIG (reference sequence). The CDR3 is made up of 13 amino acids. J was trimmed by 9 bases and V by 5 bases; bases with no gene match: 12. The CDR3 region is CAWGRRDSGSYTF. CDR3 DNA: TGTGCCTGGGGACGCCGGGACAGCGGGAGCTACACCTTC.

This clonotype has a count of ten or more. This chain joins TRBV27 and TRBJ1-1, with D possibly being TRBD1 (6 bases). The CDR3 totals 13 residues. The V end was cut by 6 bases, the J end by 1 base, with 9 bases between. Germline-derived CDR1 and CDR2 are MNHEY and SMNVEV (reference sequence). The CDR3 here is CASRSGENTEAFF. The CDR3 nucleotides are TGTGCCAGCAGATCAGGGGAGAACACTGAAGCTTTCTTT.

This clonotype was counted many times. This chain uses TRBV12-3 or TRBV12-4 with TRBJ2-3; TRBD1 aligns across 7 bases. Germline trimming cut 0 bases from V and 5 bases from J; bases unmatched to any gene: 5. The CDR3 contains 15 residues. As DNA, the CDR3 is TGTGCCAGCAGTTTAGCCGACAGGGTGATAGATACGCAGTATTTT. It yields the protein CASSLADRVIDTQYF.

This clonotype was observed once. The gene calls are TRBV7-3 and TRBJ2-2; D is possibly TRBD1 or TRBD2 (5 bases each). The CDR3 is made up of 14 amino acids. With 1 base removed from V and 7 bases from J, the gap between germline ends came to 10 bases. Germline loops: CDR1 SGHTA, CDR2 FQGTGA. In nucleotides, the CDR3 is TGTGCCAGCAGCTTAATGGGGACGGACGGGGAGCTGTTTTTT. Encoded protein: CASSLMGTDGELFF.

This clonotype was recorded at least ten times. CDR3 sequence (DNA): TGTGCCAGCAGCTTAGATATACAGGGTCATGGCTACACCTTC. Its translation is CASSLDIQGHGYTF. V and J are TRBV11-2 and TRBJ1-2; weak D call: TRBD1 (6 bases). The CDR3 runs 14 residues. From germline, CDR1 is SGHAT and CDR2 FQNNGV. V lost 0 bases and J lost 6, with 11 bases in between.

CDR3 DNA sequence: TGTGCCAGCAAACCCGGGACAGGGGCCGAGAGGGGAAACATTCAGTACTTC. Amino acids: CASKPGTGAERGNIQYF. The gene calls are TRBV28 and TRBJ2-4, with 10 bases lining up with TRBD1. Germline V CDR1 and CDR2: MDHEN, SYDVKM. The CDR3 extends over 17 amino acids. With V trimmed by 7 bases and J by 6 bases, 15 bases remained unmatched.

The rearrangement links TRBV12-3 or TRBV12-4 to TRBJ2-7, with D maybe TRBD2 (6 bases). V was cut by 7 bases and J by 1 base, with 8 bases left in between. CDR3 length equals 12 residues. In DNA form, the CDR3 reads TGTGCCAGCAAAGGGACTTCCTACGAGCAGTACTTC. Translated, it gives CASKGTSYEQYF.

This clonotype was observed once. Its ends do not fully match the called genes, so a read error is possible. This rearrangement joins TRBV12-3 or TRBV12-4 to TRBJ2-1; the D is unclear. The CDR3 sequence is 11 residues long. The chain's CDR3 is CACSFGETQFF. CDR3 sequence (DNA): TGTGCCTGCAGTTTCGGCGAGACGCAGTTCTTC.

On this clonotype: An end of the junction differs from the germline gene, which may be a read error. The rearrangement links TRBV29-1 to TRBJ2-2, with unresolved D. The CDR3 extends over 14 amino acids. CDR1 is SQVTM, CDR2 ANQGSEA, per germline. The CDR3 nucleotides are TGCAGCGTTGGTCCCAGTTCGAACGCCGGGGAGCTGTTTTTT. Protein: CSVGPSSNAGELFF.

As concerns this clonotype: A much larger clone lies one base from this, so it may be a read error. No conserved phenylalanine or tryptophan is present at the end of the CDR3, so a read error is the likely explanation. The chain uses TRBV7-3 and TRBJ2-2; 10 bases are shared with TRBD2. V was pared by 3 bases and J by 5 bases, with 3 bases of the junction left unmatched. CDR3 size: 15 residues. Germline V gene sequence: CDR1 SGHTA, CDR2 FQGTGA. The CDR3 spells CASSLTSGLTGELFS. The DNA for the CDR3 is TGTGCCAGCAGCTTGACTAGCGGGTTAACCGGGGAGCTGTTTTCT.

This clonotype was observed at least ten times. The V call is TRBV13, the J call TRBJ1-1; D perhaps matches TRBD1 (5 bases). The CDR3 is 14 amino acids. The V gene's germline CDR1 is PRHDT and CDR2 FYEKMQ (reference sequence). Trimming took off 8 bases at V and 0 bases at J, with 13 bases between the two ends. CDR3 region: CASRPLGVNTEAFF. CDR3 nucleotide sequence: TGTGCCAGCCGACCATTAGGGGTGAACACTGAAGCTTTCTTT. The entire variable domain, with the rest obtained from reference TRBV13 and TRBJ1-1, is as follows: AAGVIQSPRHLIKEKRETATLKCYPIPRHDTVYWYQQGPGQDPQFLISFYEKMQSDKGSIPDRFSAQQFSDYHSELNMSSLELGDSALYFCASRPLGVNTEAFFGQGTRLTVV.

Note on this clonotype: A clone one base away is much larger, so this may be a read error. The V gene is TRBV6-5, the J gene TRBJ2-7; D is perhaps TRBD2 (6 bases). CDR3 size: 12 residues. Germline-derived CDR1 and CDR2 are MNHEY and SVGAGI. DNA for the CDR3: TGTACCAGCAGTTACCCGGGGAGGAGACAGTACTTC. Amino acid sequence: CTSSYPGRRQYF.

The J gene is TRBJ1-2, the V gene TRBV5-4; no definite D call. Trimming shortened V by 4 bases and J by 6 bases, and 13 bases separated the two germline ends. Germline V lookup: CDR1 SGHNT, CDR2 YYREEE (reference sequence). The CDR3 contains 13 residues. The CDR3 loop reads CASSQTYTNGYTF. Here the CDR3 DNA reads TGTGCCAGCAGCCAGACTTACACGAATGGCTACACCTTC.

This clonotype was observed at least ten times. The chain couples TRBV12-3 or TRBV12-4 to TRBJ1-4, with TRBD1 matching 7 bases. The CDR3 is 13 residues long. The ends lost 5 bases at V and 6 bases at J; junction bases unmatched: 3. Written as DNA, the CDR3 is TGTGCCAGCAGTAGAGGGACAGATGAAAAACTGTTTTTT. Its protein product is CASSRGTDEKLFF.

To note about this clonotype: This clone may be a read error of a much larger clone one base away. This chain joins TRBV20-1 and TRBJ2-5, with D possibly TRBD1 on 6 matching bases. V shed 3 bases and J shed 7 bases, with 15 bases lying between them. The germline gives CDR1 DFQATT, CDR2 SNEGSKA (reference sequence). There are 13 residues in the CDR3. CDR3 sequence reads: CSARPGHKVTQYF. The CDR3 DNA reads TGCAGTGCTAGGCCGGGACATAAAGTGACCCAGTACTTC.